These 30 T cell receptor beta chains came from one sample sequenced in a study of CXCR3-negative and CXCR3-positive naive CD8 T cells (dated by TCRdb to the late 2010s). The sequencer was a NextSeq 550. The Human TCR Profiling Kit (MiLaboratory) was used to prepare UMI-labeled 5' RACE TRB cDNA libraries. TCRdb reprocessed the reads and provides one entry for every CDR3 protein sequence; no DNA is given. The sample's records list roughly 70,000 distinct CDR3 sequences. Together, the top ten hold over 1.3% of the sample. Specimen: naive CXCR3- CD8+ T cells from blood. The cell subset or site label here, explained by the study, means: CD45RO-CCR7+CD27+CD95- naive CD8+ T cells lacking CXCR3 (TNR3-). The receptors shown here come from a human donor in good health. Some clones in this sample may be carry-over from other donors' samples.

The chain couples TRBV28 to TRBJ2-1; the TCRdb D gene call, TRBD2, has no DNA to confirm it. The length of the CDR3 is 15 residues. Germline V gene lookup returns CDR1 MDHEN and CDR2 SYDVKM. CDR3 residues: CASRPDYSSYNEQFF.

The V gene is TRBV7-9, the J gene TRBJ1-1. The CDR3 is 15 amino acids. Germline assignment: CDR1 SEHNR and CDR2 FQNEAQ (reference sequence). The CDR3 region is CASSLVLGMNTEAFF.

The chain joins TRBV11-2 to TRBJ2-7; TCRdb names TRBD2, which stays unverified in the absence of DNA. In germline, CDR1 is SGHAT, CDR2 FQNNGV. This CDR3 is built from 17 residues. CDR3 protein: CASSFGLAGWLADEQYF.

CDR3 sequence reads: CATSPGQVETQYF. The rearrangement uses TRBV6-6 and TRBJ2-5; TCRdb reports TRBD1, a call that lacks DNA to check it against. The germline V gene has CDR1 MNHNY and CDR2 SVGAGI (reference sequence). CDR3 length equals 13 residues.

This chain connects TRBV5-1 to TRBJ2-1. Germline CDR1 SGHRS, CDR2 YFSETQ. The CDR3 has 12 amino acids. The CDR3 region is CASSFVTPEQFF. The full variable domain, completed using reference TRBV5-1 and TRBJ2-1, is KAGVTQTPRYLIKTRGQQVTLSCSPISGHRSVSWYQQTPGQGLQFLFEYFSETQRNKGNFPGRFSGRQFSNSRSEMNVSTLELGDSALYLCASSFVTPEQFFGPGTRLTVL.

This chain links TRBV7-9 with TRBJ2-5. Looked up from germline, CDR1 is SEHNR and CDR2 is FQNEAQ (reference sequence). CDR3 length: 13 residues. The CDR3 is CASSLTEVETQYF. The variable domain in full, completed from reference TRBV7-9 and TRBJ2-5, reads DTGVSQNPRHKITKRGQNVTFRCDPISEHNRLYWYRQTLGQGPEFLTYFQNEAQLEKSRLLSDRFSAERPKGSFSTLEIQRTEQGDSAMYLCASSLTEVETQYFGPGTRLLVL.

CDR3 sequence: CASRGANVLTF. The chain carries TRBV12-3 or TRBV12-4 and TRBJ2-6. The CDR3 loop spans 11 amino acids.

The rearrangement joins TRBV7-8 to TRBJ2-2; TCRdb names TRBD1, which stays unverified in the absence of DNA. CDR1 is SGHVS and CDR2 is FQNEAQ in the germline V gene. The CDR3 has 17 residues. The CDR3 loop reads CASSTDRDGVNTGELFF. The entire variable domain, with the rest obtained from reference TRBV7-8 and TRBJ2-2, is as follows: GAGVSQSPRYKVAKRGQDVALRCDPISGHVSLFWYQQALGQGPEFLTYFQNEAQLDKSGLPSDRFFAERPEGSVSTLKIQRTQQEDSAVYLCASSTDRDGVNTGELFFGEGSRLTVL.

The rearrangement uses TRBV4-1 and TRBJ1-1; TCRdb lists TRBD1, though no DNA is available to test this call. This CDR3 region has 16 residues. Germline V gene data show CDR1 as MGHRA and CDR2 as YSYEKL. The CDR3 here is CASSLGQGTLGTEAFF.

V gene TRBV4-1 combines with J gene TRBJ1-1; TCRdb designates TRBD1, a call that cannot be tested without DNA. From germline, CDR1 is MGHRA and CDR2 YSYEKL. The CDR3 is 14 amino acids. CDR3 amino acids: CASSQNRVGTEAFF.

The chain carries TRBV5-1 and TRBJ2-7. Germline CDR1 SGHRS, CDR2 YFSETQ. The CDR3 is made up of 14 amino acids. This chain's CDR3 is CASSRHRGSYEQYF.

The chain recombines TRBV28 with TRBJ2-5; TCRdb's D call of TRBD1 is untestable without DNA. The germline V gene has CDR1 MDHEN and CDR2 SYDVKM. The CDR3 sequence is 16 residues long. The CDR3 sequence: CASSLGLGGTQETQYF. The whole variable domain, filled in from reference TRBV28 and TRBJ2-5, reads DVKVTQSSRYLVKRTGEKVFLECVQDMDHENMFWYRQDPGLGLRLIYFSYDVKMKEKGDIPEGYSVSREKKERFSLILESASTNQTSMYLCASSLGLGGTQETQYFGPGTRLLVL.

This rearrangement joins TRBV27 to TRBJ2-7; TCRdb's assignment of TRBD1 cannot be checked, as there is no DNA. Germline V gives CDR1 MNHEY, CDR2 SMNVEV (reference sequence). The CDR3 runs to 14 residues. The CDR3 loop is CASSPDRDRHEQYF.

The rearrangement uses TRBV3-1 and TRBJ2-3; the TCRdb call, TRBD1, lacks DNA for checking. The germline CDR1 and CDR2 sequences are LGHDT and YNNKEL (reference sequence). The CDR3 runs 15 residues. Here the CDR3 reads CASNAGGEGTDTQYF.

The rearrangement uses TRBV11-2 and TRBJ2-7; TCRdb's D call of TRBD2 is untestable without DNA. There are 16 residues in the CDR3. The germline CDR1 and CDR2 sequences are SGHAT and FQNNGV. This CDR3 is CASSLPGLERGYEQYF.

The J gene is TRBJ1-2, the V gene TRBV9; with no DNA, the TCRdb D assignment of TRBD1 cannot be verified. This CDR3 has 14 residues. Germline values: CDR1 SGDLS, CDR2 YYNGEE. The CDR3 loop is CASDGQGSNYGYTF.

V gene TRBV6-5 combines with J gene TRBJ1-6; the D call of TRBD1 rests on TCRdb alone, since no DNA is present to check it. The CDR3 is 13 residues long. Per the germline V gene, CDR1 is MNHEY and CDR2 is SVGAGI. CDR3 sequence reads: CASTEGISGPLHF.

The rearrangement uses TRBV28 and TRBJ2-5; without DNA, the TCRdb call of TRBD2 cannot be checked. Per the germline V gene, CDR1 is MDHEN and CDR2 is SYDVKM. The CDR3 spans 16 residues. The CDR3 protein is CASSLVLMSGEETQYF.

This rearrangement joins TRBV5-1 to TRBJ2-7; TCRdb's D call of TRBD1 is untestable without DNA. CDR1 and CDR2 from the germline V gene are SGHRS and YFSETQ. The CDR3 spans 14 residues. This CDR3 reads CASSIAGTSYEQYF.

CDR3 sequence reads: CASSSQRGYNEQFF. The V call is TRBV7-9, the J call TRBJ2-1; TCRdb indicates TRBD2, and absent DNA this call remains unverified. From germline, CDR1 is SEHNR and CDR2 FQNEAQ (reference sequence). This CDR3 spans 14 amino acids.

The chain carries TRBV29-1 and TRBJ1-1; with no DNA, the TCRdb D assignment of TRBD1 cannot be verified. The CDR3 spans 13 residues. Germline V gene data show CDR1 as SQVTM and CDR2 as ANQGSEA. CDR3: CSETSQGDTEAFF.

CDR3 residues: CASSSGTGGVEQYF. The chain joins TRBV12-3 or TRBV12-4 to TRBJ2-7; checking the TCRdb D call of TRBD1 is not possible without DNA. The CDR3 consists of 14 residues.

This rearrangement joins TRBV28 to TRBJ2-5; TCRdb calls TRBD1, which cannot be checked without DNA. Germline-derived CDR1 and CDR2 are MDHEN and SYDVKM. The CDR3 covers 17 residues. The CDR3 loop is CASSFGFVPLSKETQYF.

This chain uses TRBV29-1 with TRBJ2-7; TCRdb's D call of TRBD1 is untestable without DNA. The CDR3 has 13 residues. Germline-derived CDR1 and CDR2 are SQVTM and ANQGSEA. This CDR3 reads CSVGQGASYEQYF.

CDR3 amino acids: CSAREREFEKLFF. The rearrangement links TRBV20-1 to TRBJ1-4. From germline, CDR1 is DFQATT and CDR2 SNEGSKA (reference sequence). This CDR3 region has 13 residues.

The gene calls are TRBV18 and TRBJ1-5; there is no DNA to check the TCRdb D call of TRBD1. The germline V gene encodes CDR1 KGHSH and CDR2 LQKENI. The CDR3 is 15 amino acids. The CDR3 here is CASSATREWNQPQHF.

This sequence joins TRBV20-1 and TRBJ2-3. Germline CDR1 and CDR2: DFQATT and SNEGSKA (reference sequence). The CDR3 loop spans 15 amino acids. The CDR3 here is CSARDPSGGTDTQYF.

This sequence joins TRBV20-1 and TRBJ2-1; TCRdb picks TRBD1, but there is no DNA to check that call. The length of the CDR3 is 13 residues. Germline V gene lookup returns CDR1 DFQATT and CDR2 SNEGSKA (reference sequence). CDR3 loop: CSARQGSYNEQFF.

V usage is TRBV2 and J usage is TRBJ2-4; TCRdb names TRBD1, which stays unverified in the absence of DNA. Germline loops: CDR1 SNHLY, CDR2 FYNNEI. This CDR3 has 15 residues. CDR3: CASSTGRLPKNIQYF. Complete variable domain (other parts from reference TRBV2 and TRBJ2-4): EPEVTQTPSHQVTQMGQEVILRCVPISNHLYFYWYRQILGQKVEFLVSFYNNEISEKSEIFDDQFSVERPDGSNFTLKIRSTKLEDSAMYFCASSTGRLPKNIQYFGAGTRLSVL.

V is TRBV7-9 and J is TRBJ2-1. From germline, CDR1 is SEHNR and CDR2 FQNEAQ (reference sequence). There are 17 residues in the CDR3. CDR3 region: CASSLLSGGPSYNEQFF.